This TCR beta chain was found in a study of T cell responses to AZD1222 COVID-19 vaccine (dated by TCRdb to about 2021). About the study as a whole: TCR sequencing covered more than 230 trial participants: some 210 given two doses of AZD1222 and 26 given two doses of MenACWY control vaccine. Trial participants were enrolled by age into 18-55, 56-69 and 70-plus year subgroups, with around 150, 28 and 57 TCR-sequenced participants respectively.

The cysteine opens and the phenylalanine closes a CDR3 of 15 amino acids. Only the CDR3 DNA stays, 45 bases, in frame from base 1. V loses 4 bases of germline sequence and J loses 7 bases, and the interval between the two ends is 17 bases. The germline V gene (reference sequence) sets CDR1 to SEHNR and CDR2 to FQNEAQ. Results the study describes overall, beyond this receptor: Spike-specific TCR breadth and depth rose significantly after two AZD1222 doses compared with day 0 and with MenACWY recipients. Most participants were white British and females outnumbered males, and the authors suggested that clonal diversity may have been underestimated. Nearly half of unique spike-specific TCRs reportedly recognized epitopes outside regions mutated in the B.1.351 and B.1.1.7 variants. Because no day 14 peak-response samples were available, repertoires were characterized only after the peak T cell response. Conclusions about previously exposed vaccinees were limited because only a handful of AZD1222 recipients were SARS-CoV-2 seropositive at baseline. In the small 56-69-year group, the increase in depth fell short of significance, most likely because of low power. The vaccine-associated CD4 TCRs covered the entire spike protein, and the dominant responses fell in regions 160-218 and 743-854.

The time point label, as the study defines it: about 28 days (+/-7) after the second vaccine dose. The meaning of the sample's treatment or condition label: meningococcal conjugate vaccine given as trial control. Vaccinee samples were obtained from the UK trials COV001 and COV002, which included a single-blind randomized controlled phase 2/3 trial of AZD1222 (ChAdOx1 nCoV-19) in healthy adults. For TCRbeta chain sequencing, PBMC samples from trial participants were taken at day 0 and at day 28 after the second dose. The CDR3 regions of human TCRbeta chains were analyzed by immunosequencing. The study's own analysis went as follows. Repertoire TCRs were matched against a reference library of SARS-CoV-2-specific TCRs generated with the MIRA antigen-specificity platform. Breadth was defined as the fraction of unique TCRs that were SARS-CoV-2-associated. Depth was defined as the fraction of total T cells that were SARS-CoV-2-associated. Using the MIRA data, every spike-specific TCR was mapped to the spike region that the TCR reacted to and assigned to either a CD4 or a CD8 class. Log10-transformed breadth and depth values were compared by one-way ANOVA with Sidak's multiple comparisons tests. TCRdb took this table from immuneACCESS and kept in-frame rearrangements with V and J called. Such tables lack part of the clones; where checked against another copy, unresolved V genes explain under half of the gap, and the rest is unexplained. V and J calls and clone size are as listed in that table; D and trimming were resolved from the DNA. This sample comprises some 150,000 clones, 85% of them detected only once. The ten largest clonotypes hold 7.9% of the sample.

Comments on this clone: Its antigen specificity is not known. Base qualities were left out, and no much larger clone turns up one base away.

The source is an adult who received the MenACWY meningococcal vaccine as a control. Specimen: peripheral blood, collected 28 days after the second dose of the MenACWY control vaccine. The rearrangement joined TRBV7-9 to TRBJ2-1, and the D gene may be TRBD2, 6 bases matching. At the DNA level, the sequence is TGTGCCAGCAGCTCACGGGGGTCCGGAGCGAATGAGCAGTTCTTC. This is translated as CASSSRGSGANEQFF. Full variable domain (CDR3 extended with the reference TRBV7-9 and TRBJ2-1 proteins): DTGVSQNPRHKITKRGQNVTFRCDPISEHNRLYWYRQTLGQGPEFLTYFQNEAQLEKSRLLSDRFSAERPKGSFSTLEIQRTEQGDSAMYLCASSSRGSGANEQFFGPGTRLTVL.